This record covers a single TCR beta chain. It lacks a known antigen. No base qualities exist here, and no much larger clone lies one base off it. This sample was taken from a study of regulatory T cells in long-lasting Graves disease (TCRdb year 2021). A note on the overall study: Patients with newly diagnosed Graves' disease had been on antithyroid drugs for under 3 months. The study took place in China and was registered as a clinical trial. TCR sequencing covered roughly 13 persistent and 20 or so newly diagnosed Graves' disease patients, some 33 samples in total. Persistent Graves' disease patients were compared with newly diagnosed Graves' disease patients by peripheral blood TCR sequencing and RNA sequencing.

For this chain, trimming is 7 bases at the V end and 5 bases at the J end, and the number of junction bases without a gene match is 5. From the cysteine up to the phenylalanine, the CDR3 has a length of 12 residues. The entry retains the CDR3 DNA only, 36 bases that are in frame from base 1. Based on the germline V gene (reference sequence), the CDR1 and CDR2 sequences are MNHEY and SMNVEV. The method behind the library was multiplex PCR. Sequenced using an Illumina HiSeq 4000. TCR beta libraries were built with iRepertoire HTBI primers and Arm-PCR amplification of CDR3 regions. Before sequencing, the PCR products went through gel purification. The authors' analysis ran thus. A total of some 60 TRBV and more than twelve TRBJ segments were identified across samples and were used for gene usage analysis of CDR3 amino acid clonotypes. COPE and FqMerger were used to merge filtered high-quality paired reads into contigs. Contigs were aligned with BLAST to IMGT TRBV, TRBD and TRBJ reference genes, and CDR3 was defined per IMGT. Any clonotype with a frequency above 0.1% was classified as a highly expanded clone. Shannon entropy was used to measure repertoire diversity, and the Gini coefficient was used to measure V-J evenness. A clonotype found in more than one individual was treated as public. The public reads were quality trimmed at Q25 with fastp and then assembled into clones with MiXCR by TCRdb, keeping productive beta chains. When rows share a CDR3 protein, they turn into one entry using the most common DNA and genes. The V and J calls and clone size are TCRdb's, not the authors'. The sample includes over 200,000 distinct CDR3 sequences, with 15% to 20% observed a single time. In total, the top ten clones hold roughly 15% of the sample.

Overall results and qualifications from the work: Compared with newly diagnosed patients, persistent Graves' disease patients had lower TCR Shannon entropy and fewer highly expanded clones, which suggests clonal expansion. Only the TCR beta chain was sequenced and analyzed. The authors acknowledged the small sample size as a limitation that may reduce accuracy. More public clonotypes were shared among persistent patients (fewer than 3,000) than among newly diagnosed patients (roughly 960). Persistent disease showed preferential use of TRBV28, TRBJ1-2 and TRBJ2-5, whereas newly diagnosed disease favored TRBV20-1 and TRBJ2-1. The study examined only peripheral blood because the primary lesion, thyroid tissue, could not be accessed.

In the paper's terms, the time point label means: newly diagnosed GD, antithyroid drugs for less than 3 months. For both TCR sequencing and RNA sequencing, RNA was extracted from PBMCs in TRIzol. Graves' disease was diagnosed according to American Thyroid Association guidelines. Patients were recruited from an endocrinology department in Xi'an, China. Each patient gave about 9.1 milliliters of peripheral blood, collected in an EDTA anticoagulant tube. Ficoll Paque Plus density gradient separation was used to isolate PBMCs, and no further T cell sorting was performed. An Agilent 2100 Bioanalyzer and agarose gel were used to assess RNA quality, and a NanoDrop 2000 was used to measure RNA concentration. The sample was also reused in another study, on T cells in Graves' hyperthyroidism and ophthalmopathy. Per that second paper: Stable Graves' hyperthyroidism was defined as the absence of progression to ophthalmopathy over 18 months of follow-up. The hyperthyroidism patients were between 18 and 65 years old and newly diagnosed, with a disease duration of less than 2 months. The study excluded patients with uncontrolled infections, other autoimmune diseases, pregnancy or lactation. Diagnoses relied on clinical symptoms, serum thyroxine and TRAb, thyroid ultrasound and orbital computed tomography. The first round of RT-PCR for the TCR CDR3 was performed with the HTBI primer set and the Qiagen OneStep RT-PCR kit. Most expanded thyroid clonotypes (frequency above 0.001) were also detected in blood, suggesting blood repertoires may reflect thyroid immune responses. Ophthalmopathy was separated from stable hyperthyroidism by a 13 V-J signature model, with just over 85% sensitivity and roughly 81% specificity obtained in cross-validation and 80%/75% obtained in testing. In validation, progression to ophthalmopathy was predicted by the model with 70.59% sensitivity and nearly 75% specificity, a median of roughly 6.4 months before onset. To identify distinguishing TCR V-J signatures, a discovery cohort of around 100 patients was used, comprising approximately 40 with Graves' ophthalmopathy and around 57 with stable Graves' hyperthyroidism. Whether ophthalmopathy could be predicted prospectively was tested in an independent validation cohort made up of roughly 19 hyperthyroidism patients plus 17 patients who later progressed to ophthalmopathy. For training and testing, the 80 to 100 patients in the discovery cohort were randomly divided in a 7:3 ratio. Thyroid tissue and blood T-cell repertoires from roughly 6 Graves' hyperthyroidism patients were also compared in the study. Once sampling was done, hyperthyroidism patients were given methimazole at a starting dose of 30 mg daily, whereas ophthalmopathy patients were given high-dose intravenous methylprednisolone. Libraries were constructed in a second round of multiplex PCR, after which size selection and purification were carried out. Paired-end sequencing of the libraries was performed with 100 bp reads on an Illumina HiSeq2000. SOAPnuke was used to process the raw data, with reads discarded if the reads contained adapters or uncalled bases, had a mean Phred below 15, or lacked an exact constant-primer or identifier match. COPE v1.2.5 was used to merge high-quality paired reads, and clonotypes were defined as unique nucleotide sequences. MiTCR v1.1 was used to align clonotypes to the IMGT TRBV, TRBD and TRBJ reference segments. The analysis included only V-J combinations with a frequency above 0.0001, which together covered 99% to 99.2% of the repertoires. The TCS score was defined as the ratio of F50 (clonal expansion) to E x V (chaos), calculated using BLOSUM62-based TCRdist between CDR3 peptides within each V-J. Welch's t-statistics and random forest reduced roughly 530 V-J features to roughly 13, which were used in a naive Bayes classifier (R e1071). No statistical method was used to fix the sample size in advance, and group allocation was not hidden from the investigators. The paper reports TCR Vbeta CDR3 sequencing of some 140 peripheral blood samples: around 45 ophthalmopathy, fewer than 85 hyperthyroidism and 17 progressor patients.

The TCR was taken from a woman younger than 45 with Graves disease. Donor details come from another sample of the same person, matched by shared clones. This material consisted of peripheral blood mononuclear cells (PBMCs), taken at new diagnosis, from a patient treated with antithyroid drugs. The chain was built from TRBV27 and TRBJ2-7; 7 central nucleotides agree with TRBD2. The CDR3 corresponds to CASTGGLNEQYF. The bases are TGTGCCAGCACCGGGGGGTTGAACGAGCAGTACTTC.